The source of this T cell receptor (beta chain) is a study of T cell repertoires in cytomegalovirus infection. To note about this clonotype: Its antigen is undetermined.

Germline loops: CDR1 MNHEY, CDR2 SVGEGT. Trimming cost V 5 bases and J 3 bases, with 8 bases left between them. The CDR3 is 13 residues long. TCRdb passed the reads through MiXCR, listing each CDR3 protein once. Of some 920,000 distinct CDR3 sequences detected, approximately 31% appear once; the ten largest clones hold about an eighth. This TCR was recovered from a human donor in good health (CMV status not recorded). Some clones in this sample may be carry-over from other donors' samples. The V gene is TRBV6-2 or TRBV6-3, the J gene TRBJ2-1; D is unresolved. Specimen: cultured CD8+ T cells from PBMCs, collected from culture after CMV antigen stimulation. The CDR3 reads CASSTLNYNEQFF. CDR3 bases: TGTGCCAGCAGTACACTTAACTACAATGAGCAGTTCTTC.